Shown below are 19 T cell receptor beta chains from a single sample sequenced in a study of T cell responses to AZD1222 COVID-19 vaccine. Using immunoSEQ multiplex PCR, the repertoire was profiled, and TCRdb retains in-frame clones only, with some absent. Counted here are approximately 170,000 clones, 75% to 90% occurring once; the ten biggest clones make up 6.9%. Source: peripheral blood, taken on day 0 of AZD1222 vaccination. The receptors originated from an adult in good health.

The sample holds one count of this clone. The chain couples TRBV27 to TRBJ2-3, with TRBD2 matching over 8 bases. This CDR3 has 16 residues. With V trimmed by 5 bases and J by 1 base, 8 bases remained unmatched. Germline CDR1 MNHEY, CDR2 SMNVEV (reference sequence). The CDR3 DNA reads TGTGCCAGCAGTCCCGGACTAGCCCCCGGCACAGATACGCAGTATTTT. Translated: CASSPGLAPGTDTQYF.

This chain uses TRBV7-3 with TRBJ2-2; D might be TRBD1 (6 bases). Trimming removed 5 bases at V and 5 bases at J, with 9 bases between. The CDR3 contains 13 residues. Germline assignment: CDR1 SGHTA and CDR2 FQGTGA. The CDR3 DNA reads TGTGCCAGCAGCCTCCAGGGGACCGGGGAGCTGTTTTTT. Encoded protein: CASSLQGTGELFF.

The chain has TRBV9 and TRBJ1-3; D gene uncertain. Germline V lookup: CDR1 SGDLS, CDR2 YYNGEE. The CDR3 consists of 14 residues. Trimming removed 3 bases at V and 1 base at J, with 8 bases between. CDR3 coding DNA: TGTGCCAGCAGCGGTACACTTTCTGGAAACACCATATATTTT. Translating it yields CASSGTLSGNTIYF. The full variable domain, its missing parts supplied by reference TRBV9 and TRBJ1-3, is DSGVTQTPKHLITATGQRVTLRCSPRSGDLSVYWYQQSLDQGLQFLIQYYNGEERAKGNILERFSAQQFPDLHSELNLSSLELGDSALYFCASSGTLSGNTIYFGEGSWLTVV.

The chain couples TRBV5-4 to TRBJ2-3; D may be TRBD1 or TRBD2 (7 bases each). With 4 bases removed from V and 1 base from J, the gap between germline ends came to 19 bases. This CDR3 contains 17 residues. Per the germline V gene, CDR1 is SGHNT and CDR2 is YYREEE (reference sequence). The CDR3 DNA sequence: TGTGCCAGCAGCGGGGGGGACAGCTTGACTGGCACAGATACGCAGTATTTT. Encoded protein: CASSGGDSLTGTDTQYF. The variable domain in full, with the rest retrieved from reference TRBV5-4 and TRBJ2-3, is ETGVTQSPTHLIKTRGQQVTLRCSSQSGHNTVSWYQQALGQGPQFIFQYYREEENGRGNFPPRFSGLQFPNYSSELNVNALELDDSALYLCASSGGDSLTGTDTQYFGPGTRLTVL.

V and J are TRBV18 and TRBJ2-1; D is undetermined. The CDR3 is 13 amino acids. Trimming shortened V by 2 bases and J by 9 bases, and 11 bases separated the two germline ends. Looked up from germline, CDR1 is KGHSH and CDR2 is LQKENI. The CDR3 DNA follows: TGTGCCAGCTCACCATTCCCAGAAGGTGAGCAGTTCTTC. Translating it yields CASSPFPEGEQFF.

This clone has more than one count but fewer than ten. V gene TRBV28 combines with J gene TRBJ2-7; D is uncertain. CDR1 is MDHEN and CDR2 is SYDVKM in the germline V gene. V shed 2 bases and J shed 4 bases, with 15 bases lying between them. This CDR3 is built from 15 residues. CDR3 bases: TGTGCCAGCAGTTTACGTTGGCAAACTGGTTACGAGCAGTACTTC. Translation: CASSLRWQTGYEQYF.

This chain uses TRBV6-2 or TRBV6-3 with TRBJ2-7, with no clear D. V was pared by 2 bases and J by 2 bases, with 4 bases between. CDR3 size: 12 residues. The germline V gene encodes CDR1 MNHEY and CDR2 SVGEGT. CDR3 bases: TGTGCCAGCAGTTACGTGGCCTACGAGCAGTACTTC. It encodes CASSYVAYEQYF.

V gene TRBV27 combines with J gene TRBJ2-1; TRBD1 agrees at 7 bases. There are 17 residues in the CDR3. V was clipped by 7 bases and J by 5 bases; unmatched bases: 17. In germline, CDR1 is MNHEY, CDR2 SMNVEV (reference sequence). CDR3 coding DNA: TGTGCCAGCACCCTCCAGGCGCAGACAGGGACCAACAATGAGCAGTTCTTC. Amino acids: CASTLQAQTGTNNEQFF.

The chain has TRBV7-3 and TRBJ1-5; no definite D call. Germline lookup yields CDR1 SGHTA and CDR2 FQGTGA. This CDR3 has 18 residues. With 2 bases removed from V and 6 bases from J, the gap between germline ends came to 23 bases. The CDR3 coding sequence is TGTGCCAGCAGCTTACTATGGGGTGGCCTTGGGTTTCGTCAGCCCCAGCATTTT. This sequence encodes CASSLLWGGLGFRQPQHF.

The chain couples TRBV5-4 to TRBJ2-5, with 11 bases lining up with TRBD2. The CDR3 has 16 residues. After removal of 3 bases from V and 5 bases from J, the junction contained 9 bases not matched to a gene. Germline V CDR1 and CDR2: SGHNT, YYREEE (reference sequence). CDR3 sequence (DNA): TGTGCCAGCAGCTCGTGGAATAGCGGGGGGGATGAGACCCAGTACTTC. Amino acid sequence: CASSSWNSGGDETQYF. Looking up the rest from reference TRBV5-4 and TRBJ2-5 gives the full variable domain: ETGVTQSPTHLIKTRGQQVTLRCSSQSGHNTVSWYQQALGQGPQFIFQYYREEENGRGNFPPRFSGLQFPNYSSELNVNALELDDSALYLCASSSWNSGGDETQYFGPGTRLLVL.

The CDR3 region has the DNA TGTGCCAGCAGCCAAGGGGGGGGATCTTTGTATGGCTACACCTTC. Translation gives CASSQGGGSLYGYTF. This chain uses TRBV3-1 (or the pseudogene TRBV3-2) with TRBJ1-2; D may be TRBD1 (5 bases). The CDR3 extends over 15 amino acids. From germline, CDR1 is LGHDT and CDR2 YNNKEL (reference sequence). The germline V and J ends were trimmed by 1 base and 5 bases, with 14 bases remaining between them.

V gene TRBV5-4 combines with J gene TRBJ2-3; D is undetermined. The CDR3 consists of 15 residues. Trimming left V 1 base short and J 2 bases short, with 11 bases between. CDR1 SGHNT and CDR2 YYREEE come from the germline V gene (reference sequence). The CDR3 reads CASSLPGVDTDTQYF. The CDR3 coding sequence is TGTGCCAGCAGCTTGCCCGGCGTTGACACAGATACGCAGTATTTT. Using reference TRBV5-4 and TRBJ2-3 for the parts outside the CDR3, the full variable domain is ETGVTQSPTHLIKTRGQQVTLRCSSQSGHNTVSWYQQALGQGPQFIFQYYREEENGRGNFPPRFSGLQFPNYSSELNVNALELDDSALYLCASSLPGVDTDTQYFGPGTRLTVL.

V usage is TRBV3-1 (or the pseudogene TRBV3-2) and J usage is TRBJ1-6, with no clear D. Trimming took off 1 base at V and 10 bases at J, with 8 bases between the two ends. The germline V gene has CDR1 LGHDT and CDR2 YNNKEL (reference sequence). The CDR3 extends over 13 amino acids. The DNA of the CDR3 is TGTGCCAGCAGCCAAGTAATCGGGTCACCCCTCCACTTT. It specifies CASSQVIGSPLHF.

The chain has TRBV7-9 and TRBJ2-5; TRBD1 might be the D (5 bases). The CDR3 spans 14 residues. Germline V CDR1 and CDR2: SEHNR, FQNEAQ (reference sequence). V was cut by 3 bases and J by 1 base, with 9 bases left in between. Written as DNA, the CDR3 is TGTGCCAGCAGCTTCAGACAGATCCAAGAGACCCAGTACTTC. Amino acids: CASSFRQIQETQYF.

The rearrangement uses TRBV7-2 and TRBJ2-7; weak D call: TRBD1 (6 bases). This CDR3 is 13 amino acids long. The ends were cut back, 5 bases at V and 3 bases at J, with 11 bases in the middle. In germline, CDR1 is SGHTA, CDR2 FQGNSA. For the CDR3, the DNA is TGTGCCAGCAGCGATGGACAGATCTACGAGCAGTACGTC. It translates to CASSDGQIYEQYV.

V is TRBV9 and J is TRBJ2-7, with 8 nucleotides matching TRBD2. J gave up 3 bases and V 4 bases, and 6 bases lay outside the gene matches. The CDR3 is 14 amino acids. The germline gives CDR1 SGDLS, CDR2 YYNGEE. CDR3 in DNA: TGTGCCAGCAGCCCCCTCGCGGGGGGCTACGAGCAGTACTTC. The encoded protein is CASSPLAGGYEQYF.

The V call is TRBV6-5, the J call TRBJ2-3; D is undetermined. This CDR3 has 12 residues. Germline CDR1 is MNHEY and CDR2 is SVGAGI. The V and J ends lost 7 bases and 6 bases respectively, with 11 bases between them. CDR3 DNA: TGTGCCAGCATGTCGGGTGTGGATACGCAGTATTTT. Encoded protein: CASMSGVDTQYF.

The CDR3 is CATSDPGGYGYTF. Written as DNA, the CDR3 is TGTGCCACCAGTGATCCAGGGGGCTATGGCTACACCTTC. V usage is TRBV24-1 and J usage is TRBJ1-2; 7 bases map to TRBD1. The J segment lost 4 bases and the V segment lost 3 bases, leaving 1 base of the junction unmatched. Germline V lookup: CDR1 KGHDR, CDR2 SFDVKD. The CDR3 is made up of 13 amino acids.

V and J are TRBV4-1 and TRBJ2-1; D is perhaps TRBD1 (6 bases). V was cut by 4 bases and J by 3 bases, with 7 bases left in between. The V gene's germline CDR1 is MGHRA and CDR2 YSYEKL. CDR3 size: 13 residues. CDR3 loop: CASSLRGYNEQFF. DNA for the CDR3: TGCGCCAGCAGCCTCAGGGGCTACAATGAGCAGTTCTTC.